These 19 T cell receptor beta chains were all obtained from the same sample, sequenced in a study of radiotherapy plus CTLA-4 blockade in lung cancer (dated by TCRdb to between 2018 and 2020). The protocol used for the library was the immunoSEQ multiplex PCR assay. Drawn from immuneACCESS, this table holds only the in-frame rearrangements with V and J called that TCRdb kept. Clones are partly lost; checked studies trace under half to an unresolved V gene and leave the rest unexplained. The sample has around 82,000 clones on record, 78% of them singletons. Jointly, the top ten make up about 23% of the sample. Sample: peripheral blood, taken from a patient treated with radiotherapy plus ipilimumab. These TCRs come from a human donor with non-small cell lung cancer whose response to radiotherapy plus ipilimumab could not be evaluated. Some clones in this sample may be carry-over from other donors' samples.

The gene calls are TRBV28 and TRBJ1-1; D is ambiguous. Germline V CDR1 and CDR2: MDHEN, SYDVKM. This CDR3 is built from 13 residues. The V end was cut by 4 bases, the J end by 0 bases, with 6 bases between. The CDR3: CASSSQMNTEAFF. CDR3 nucleotide sequence: TGTGCCAGCAGTTCTCAGATGAACACTGAAGCTTTCTTT.

The gene calls are TRBV19 and TRBJ1-3, with unresolved D. V lost 6 bases to trimming and J lost 0 bases, with 12 bases between them. The CDR3 runs 15 residues. Germline CDR1 reads LNHDA; CDR2 reads SQIVND (reference sequence). The DNA of the CDR3 is TGTGCCAGTAGCCGAGCTGAACCCTCTGGAAACACCATATATTTT. Translated, it gives CASSRAEPSGNTIYF.

The chain carries TRBV10-1 and TRBJ1-2; D is unclear. Germline V gives CDR1 WNHNN, CDR2 SYGVQD (reference sequence). V was shortened by 0 bases and J by 2 bases, with 16 bases between the two germline ends. This CDR3 is built from 17 residues. The CDR3, as DNA: TGCGCCAGCAGTGAGTCGAGGGTACACCCGACCAACTATGGCTACACCTTC. This translates into CASSESRVHPTNYGYTF.

The chain joins TRBV18 to TRBJ2-3, with 8 nucleotides matching TRBD2. This CDR3 is built from 18 residues. The ends lost 2 bases at V and 1 base at J; junction bases unmatched: 11. The germline V gene encodes CDR1 KGHSH and CDR2 LQKENI. The chain's CDR3 is CASSPIFPGGFGTDTQYF. The DNA for the CDR3 is TGTGCCAGCTCACCAATCTTCCCGGGAGGGTTTGGCACAGATACGCAGTATTTT.

V usage is TRBV19 and J usage is TRBJ1-6, with 10 bases lining up with TRBD1. The CDR3 runs to 15 residues. V was clipped by 4 bases and J by 9 bases; unmatched bases: 6. The germline V gene has CDR1 LNHDA and CDR2 SQIVND (reference sequence). CDR3 sequence (DNA): TGTGCCAGTAGTAGACAGGGGGCTGGTGTTTCACCCCTCCACTTT. Amino acid sequence: CASSRQGAGVSPLHF.

V is TRBV2 and J is TRBJ1-2, with D maybe TRBD1 (5 bases). Per the germline V gene, CDR1 is SNHLY and CDR2 is FYNNEI. This CDR3 has 13 amino acids. V was pared by 3 bases and J by 8 bases, with 13 bases between. Written as DNA, the CDR3 is TGTGCCAGCAGTGATTGGGGCCGTGGGGGCTACACCTTC. It yields the protein CASSDWGRGGYTF.

V and J are TRBV28 and TRBJ1-4; D is ambiguous. The CDR3 totals 13 residues. The V gene's germline CDR1 is MDHEN and CDR2 SYDVKM. The CDR3 reads CAAAWAREGKLFF. CDR3 sequence (DNA): TGTGCAGCCGCTTGGGCCCGGGAGGGAAAACTGTTTTTT.

This clone has just one count. The chain joins TRBV7-6 to TRBJ1-2; TRBD1 aligns across 7 bases. This CDR3 contains 15 residues. The V gene's germline CDR1 is SGHVS and CDR2 FNYEAQ. Germline trimming cut 1 base from V and 1 base from J; bases unmatched to any gene: 3. The CDR3 reads CASSLGAGGNYGYTF. The CDR3 bases are TGTGCCAGCAGCTTAGGAGCAGGGGGTAACTATGGCTACACCTTC.

The CDR3 loop reads CASSFGTGHGETQYF. The CDR3 DNA follows: TGTGCCAGCAGTTTCGGGACAGGGCATGGGGAGACCCAGTACTTC. The rearrangement links TRBV27 to TRBJ2-5; 9 positions agree with TRBD1. The CDR3 extends over 15 amino acids. Trimming at V came to 3 bases and at J to 5 bases, leaving 7 bases not matched to a gene. The V gene's germline CDR1 is MNHEY and CDR2 SMNVEV (reference sequence).

The chain links TRBV4-3 to TRBJ2-7; a weak D match, TRBD2 (6 bases). In germline, CDR1 is LGHNA, CDR2 YSLEER. V dropped 0 bases and J dropped 5 bases, with 11 bases sitting between them. The CDR3 is made up of 14 amino acids. The CDR3 sequence is CASSQEEGWHEQYF. The CDR3 nucleotides are TGCGCCAGCAGCCAAGAGGAGGGGTGGCACGAGCAGTACTTC.

This clone was seen a handful of times. The CDR3 region is CASSHAGQRNTGELFF. The DNA of the CDR3 is TGTGCCAGCAGCCATGCGGGACAGAGGAACACCGGGGAGCTGTTTTTT. The chain couples TRBV5-4 to TRBJ2-2; tentatively, D is TRBD1 (7 bases). Per the germline V gene, CDR1 is SGHNT and CDR2 is YYREEE (reference sequence). Trimming took 4 bases from V and 1 from J, leaving 14 bases between them. This CDR3 has 16 residues.

V is TRBV29-1 and J is TRBJ2-7; 12 bases line up with TRBD1. The ends lost 7 bases at V and 7 bases at J; junction bases unmatched: 5. This CDR3 is built from 12 residues. CDR1 and CDR2 (germline): SQVTM, ANQGSEA. DNA of the CDR3: TGCAGCGCGGGACAGGGGGCGAGGGAGCAGTACTTC. Residues: CSAGQGAREQYF.

J is TRBJ1-1 and V is TRBV2; the match to TRBD1 covers 7 bases. With V trimmed by 5 bases and J by 5 bases, 17 bases remained unmatched. CDR1 SNHLY and CDR2 FYNNEI come from the germline V gene. The CDR3 is 17 residues long. In DNA form, the CDR3 reads TGTGCCAGCAGTCCCGCCCGGTCAGGGGGATCGGGGACTGAAGCTTTCTTT. Its protein is CASSPARSGGSGTEAFF.

The rearrangement links TRBV6-5 to TRBJ2-7; 9 bases are a match to TRBD1. V shed 0 bases, J shed 4 bases, and the junction held 7 bases outside the gene matches. The germline CDR1 and CDR2 sequences are MNHEY and SVGAGI. The length of the CDR3 is 16 residues. The CDR3, as DNA: TGTGCCAGCAGTTACTCTGGGGGACAGGGTAGTTACGAGCAGTACTTC. Translated, it gives CASSYSGGQGSYEQYF.

The CDR3 DNA reads TGCGCCAGCAGCCAAGATCTCCCAGGGAGCAATCAGCCCCAGCATTTT. This translates into CASSQDLPGSNQPQHF. The chain combines TRBV4-1 with TRBJ1-5, with D maybe TRBD1 (5 bases). In germline, CDR1 is MGHRA, CDR2 YSYEKL. The V and J ends lost 0 bases and 1 base respectively, with 10 bases between them. The CDR3 runs 16 residues.

The V and J genes are TRBV7-2 and TRBJ1-5; 7 nucleotides line up with TRBD1. In germline, CDR1 is SGHTA, CDR2 FQGNSA. This CDR3 comprises 18 residues. J was trimmed by 2 bases and V by 4 bases; bases with no gene match: 14. CDR3 residues: CASSSRTGGSYRNQPQHF. Here the CDR3 DNA reads TGTGCCAGCAGCTCGAGGACAGGAGGTAGTTATCGCAATCAGCCCCAGCATTTT. The complete variable domain, with remaining parts taken from reference TRBV7-2 and TRBJ1-5, reads GAGVSQSPSNKVTEKGKDVELRCDPISGHTALYWYRQSLGQGLEFLIYFQGNSAPDKSGLPSDRFSAERTGGSVSTLTIQRTQQEDSAVYLCASSSRTGGSYRNQPQHFGDGTRLSIL.

The rearrangement links TRBV5-6 to TRBJ1-6; maybe TRBD1 (6 bases). V was trimmed by 6 bases and J by 0 bases, leaving 13 bases between them. CDR1 is SGHDT, CDR2 YYEEEE, per germline. This CDR3 region has 16 residues. This chain's CDR3 is CASTKTGSSYNSPLHF. The CDR3 DNA reads as TGTGCCAGCACCAAAACAGGGAGCTCCTATAATTCACCCCTCCACTTT.

The chain combines TRBV29-1 with TRBJ2-3; 11 bases map to TRBD2. The CDR3 consists of 16 residues. Germline values: CDR1 SQVTM, CDR2 ANQGSEA. With 0 bases clipped from V and 6 bases from J, the junction kept 8 bases outside the gene matches. CDR3 nucleotides: TGCAGCGTTGAAGATTTAGCGGGGGGGCTTACGGATACGCAGTATTTT. It encodes CSVEDLAGGLTDTQYF.

V and J are TRBV5-5 and TRBJ2-3; TRBD1 aligns across 8 bases. CDR1 is SGHKS and CDR2 is YYEKEE in the germline V gene (reference sequence). J gave up 1 base and V 0 bases, and 10 bases lay outside the gene matches. The CDR3 is 18 residues long. CDR3: CASSLGRRGQGGTDTQYF. DNA for the CDR3: TGTGCCAGCAGCTTGGGCCGCCGAGGACAGGGAGGCACAGATACGCAGTATTTT.